The 3 T cell receptor beta chains reported below all come from one sample, sequenced in a study of post-analysis software for immune sequencing data. Study observations and caveats: A few TRBV segments were significantly more frequent in patients than in controls. TRBV5-6, TRBV5-1 and TRBV20-1 were among these segments.

Their antigen targets remain unknown. TCR beta cDNA libraries included unique molecular identifiers. MiXCR was run by TCRdb on the PCR reads, yielding one entry per CDR3 protein. This table holds some 890,000 distinct CDR3 sequences, roughly 50% found once. Material for sequencing was blood. These receptors were taken from a girl aged 10 to 17 with multiple sclerosis.

The chain joins TRBV7-8 to TRBJ2-1; D remains unclear. The length of the CDR3 is 14 residues. Germline V gene data show CDR1 as SGHVS and CDR2 as FQNEAQ. V shed 0 bases and J shed 10 bases, with 13 bases lying between them. The CDR3 reads CASSLAEAHREQFF. For the CDR3, the DNA is TGTGCCAGCAGCTTAGCAGAGGCCCATCGGGAGCAGTTCTTC.

This clonotype was seen only a few times. The V gene is TRBV10-3, the J gene TRBJ2-7; D is perhaps TRBD1 (5 bases). The CDR3 contains 11 residues. V was trimmed by 6 bases and J by 3 bases, leaving 6 bases between them. Germline lookup yields CDR1 ENHRY and CDR2 SYGVKD. The CDR3 bases are TGTGCCATCAGCCAGGGCTACGAGCAGTACTTC. It codes for CAISQGYEQYF.

This chain uses TRBV20-1 with TRBJ2-1; TRBD2 might be the D (5 bases). There are 14 residues in the CDR3. With 6 bases removed from V and 1 base from J, the gap between germline ends came to 13 bases. In germline, CDR1 is DFQATT, CDR2 SNEGSKA (reference sequence). This chain's CDR3 is CSAAGELSYNEQFF. The CDR3 DNA follows: TGCAGTGCCGCCGGGGAGCTTTCCTACAATGAGCAGTTCTTC.